This T cell receptor beta chain is drawn from a study of T-cell memory formation after mild COVID-19. V dropped 5 bases and J dropped 6; count of bases not matched to a gene: 11. The CDR3 spans 15 residues. TCRdb reprocessed the 5' RACE reads via MiXCR and lists one record per CDR3 protein. The sample has roughly 130,000 distinct CDR3 sequences, around 6.3% seen once. The sequenced material came from PBMCs or a T cell subset sorted from them (not recorded which). The chain combines TRBV12-3 or TRBV12-4 with TRBJ2-7, with TRBD2 matching 9 bases. The receptor was derived from an adult woman who had mild COVID-19 (a few samples of this study predate the infection). Cell type and time point are not known. Here the CDR3 DNA reads TGTGCCAGCAGTCCTCAGACTAGCGGTACCCGCGAGCAGTACTTC. It specifies CASSPQTSGTREQYF.